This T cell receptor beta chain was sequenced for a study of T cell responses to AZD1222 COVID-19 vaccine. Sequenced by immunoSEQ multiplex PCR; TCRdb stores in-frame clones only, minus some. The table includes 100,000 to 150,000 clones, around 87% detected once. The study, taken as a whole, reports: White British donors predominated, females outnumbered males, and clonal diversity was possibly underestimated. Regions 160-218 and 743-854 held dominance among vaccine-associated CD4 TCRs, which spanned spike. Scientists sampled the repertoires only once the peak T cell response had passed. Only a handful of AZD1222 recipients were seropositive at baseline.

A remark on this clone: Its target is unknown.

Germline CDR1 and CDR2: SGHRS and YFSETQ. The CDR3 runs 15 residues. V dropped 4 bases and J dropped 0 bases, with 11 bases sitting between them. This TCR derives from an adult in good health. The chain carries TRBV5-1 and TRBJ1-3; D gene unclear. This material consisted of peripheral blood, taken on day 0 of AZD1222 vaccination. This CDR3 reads CASSDGILSGNTIYF. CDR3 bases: TGCGCCAGCAGCGACGGGATTCTCTCTGGAAACACCATATATTTT.